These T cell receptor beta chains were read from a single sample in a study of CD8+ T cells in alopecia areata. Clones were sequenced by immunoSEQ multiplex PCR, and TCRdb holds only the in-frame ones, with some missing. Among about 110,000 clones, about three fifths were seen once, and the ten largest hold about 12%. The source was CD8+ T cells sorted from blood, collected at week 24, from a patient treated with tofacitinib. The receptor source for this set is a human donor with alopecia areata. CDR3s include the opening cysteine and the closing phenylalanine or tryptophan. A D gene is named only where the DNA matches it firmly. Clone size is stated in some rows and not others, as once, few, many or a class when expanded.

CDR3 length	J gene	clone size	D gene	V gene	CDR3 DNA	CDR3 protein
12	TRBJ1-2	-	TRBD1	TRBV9	TGTGCCAGCAACGGACAGGGGTATGGCTACACCTTC	CASNGQGYGYTF
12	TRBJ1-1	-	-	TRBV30	TGTGCCTGGTCGATGGGGAACACTGAAGCTTTCTTT	CAWSMGNTEAFF
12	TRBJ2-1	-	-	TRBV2	TGTGCCAGTCGGTGGGGTGACAATGAGCAGTTCTTC	CASRWGDNEQFF
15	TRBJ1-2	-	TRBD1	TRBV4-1	TGCGCCAGCAGCCAAGGGAGACAGGGGACCTATGGCTACACCTTC	CASSQGRQGTYGYTF
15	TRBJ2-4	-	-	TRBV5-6	TGTGCCAGCAGCTTGTGGAGCGGGCAAAGAAACATTCAGTACTTC	CASSLWSGQRNIQYF
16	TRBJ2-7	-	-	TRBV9	TGTGCCAGCAGCGTAGACGGGGCGGAGAGCTCCTACGAGCAGTACTTC	CASSVDGAESSYEQYF
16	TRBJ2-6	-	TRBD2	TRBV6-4	TGTGCCAGCAGTGAGCGGGGGGGCTCTGGGGCCAACGTCCTGACTTTC	CASSERGGSGANVLTF
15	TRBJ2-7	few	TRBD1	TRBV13	TGTGCCAGCAGTAATTCCACGGACAGGGCGGTCGAGCAGTACTTC	CASSNSTDRAVEQYF
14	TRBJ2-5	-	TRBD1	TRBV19	TGTGCCAGTAGCCAACAGGGGGATAAGGAGACCCAGTACTTC	CASSQQGDKETQYF
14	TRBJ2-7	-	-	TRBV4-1	TGCGCCAGCAGCCAAGTATCCCGCGATTACGAGCAGTACTTC	CASSQVSRDYEQYF
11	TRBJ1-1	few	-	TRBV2	TGTGCCAGCAGACCCGGGCCTGAAGCTTTCTTT	CASRPGPEAFF
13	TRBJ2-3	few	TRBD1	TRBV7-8	TGTGCCAGCAGCGTAGACAGGGGCGATACGCAGTATTTT	CASSVDRGDTQYF
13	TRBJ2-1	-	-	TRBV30	TGTGCCTGGAGTGTAGGGACGTACAATGAGCAGTTCTTC	CAWSVGTYNEQFF
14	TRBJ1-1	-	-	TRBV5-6	TGTGCCAGCAGCCGTCCACCGGGGGATACTGAAGCTTTCTTT	CASSRPPGDTEAFF
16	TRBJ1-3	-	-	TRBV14	TGTGCCAGCAGCCGACGAAAGGGGAGCTCTGGAAACACCATATATTTT	CASSRRKGSSGNTIYF
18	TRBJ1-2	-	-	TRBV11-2	TGTGCCAGCAGCTTACGGGTAGCTCCAGACAGCACTAACTATGGCTACACCTTC	CASSLRVAPDSTNYGYTF
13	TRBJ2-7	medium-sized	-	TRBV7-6	TGTGCCAGCAGCCCGGGGCCCAACTACGAGCAGTACTTC	CASSPGPNYEQYF
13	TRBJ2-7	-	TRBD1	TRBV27	TGTGCCAGCAGCCAAAGGACAGGGTTACTGCAGTACTTC	CASSQRTGLLQYF
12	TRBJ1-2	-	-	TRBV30	TGTGCCTGCCCGACAGATAACTATGGCTACACCTTC	CACPTDNYGYTF
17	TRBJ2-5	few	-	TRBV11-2	TGTGCCAGCAGCCTCGACCCTCCGACAGGATTTCAAGAGACCCAGTACTTC	CASSLDPPTGFQETQYF
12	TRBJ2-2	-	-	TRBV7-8	TGTGCCAGCAGCGATAACACCGGGGAGCTGTTTTTT	CASSDNTGELFF
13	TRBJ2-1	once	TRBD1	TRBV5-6	TGTGCCAGCAGCCCTTGGACAGGGGATGAGCAGTTCTTC	CASSPWTGDEQFF
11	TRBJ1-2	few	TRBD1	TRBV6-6	TGTGCCAGCAGTTACGACAGGGGCTGCACCTTC	CASSYDRGCTF
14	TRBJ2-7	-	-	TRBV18	TGTGCCAGCTCACCAATTGGGCAGCTCTACGAGCAGTACTTC	CASSPIGQLYEQYF
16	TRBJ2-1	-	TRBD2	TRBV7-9	TGTGCCAGCAGCTCGATGACTAGCGGGGGTTACAATGAGCAGTTCTTC	CASSSMTSGGYNEQFF
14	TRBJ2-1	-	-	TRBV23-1	TGCGCCAGCAGCCAGAACCCTACTCGGGGTGAGCAGTTCTTC	CASSQNPTRGEQFF
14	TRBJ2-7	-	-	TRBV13	TGTGCCAGCAGCTCGGGGCGGTCCGCCTACGAGCAGTACTTC	CASSSGRSAYEQYF
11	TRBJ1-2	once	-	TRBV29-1	TGCAGCGCGGCGGACGGGTATGGCTACACCTTC	CSAADGYGYTF
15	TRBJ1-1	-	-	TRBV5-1	TGCACCAGCAGCTTGGCGCGGCAGGGGATAACTGAAGCTTTCTTT	CTSSLARQGITEAFF
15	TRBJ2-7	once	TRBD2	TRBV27	TGTGCCAGCAGTTTTATGCGGGGGATTCCCTACGAGCAGTACTTC	CASSFMRGIPYEQYF
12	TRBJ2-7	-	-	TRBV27	TGTGCCAGCAGTACGACAGCTCGCGAGCAGTACTTC	CASSTTAREQYF
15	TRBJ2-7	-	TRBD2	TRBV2	TGTGCCAGCCTGCACGTTCTAGCGGGGGGCTACGAGCAGTACTTC	CASLHVLAGGYEQYF
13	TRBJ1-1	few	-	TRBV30	TGTGCCTGGAGTAGCAGGGAGGTCGCTGAAGCTTTCTTT	CAWSSREVAEAFF
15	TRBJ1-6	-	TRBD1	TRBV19	TGTGCCAGTACGTTTTCGACAGGGTCGTTTTCGTCCCTCCACTTT	CASTFSTGSFSSLHF
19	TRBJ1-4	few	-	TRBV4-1	TGCGCCAGCAGCCAAGGCCCGCAAGGGATTCTACCCCCGAGCGAAAAACTGTTTTTT	CASSQGPQGILPPSEKLFF
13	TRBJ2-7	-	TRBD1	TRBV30	TGTGCCTGGAGGGGACAGGGGAGGGACGAGCAGTACTTC	CAWRGQGRDEQYF
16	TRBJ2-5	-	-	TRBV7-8	TGTGCCAGCAGCCTAGGTGGCGGAGTTCCACTAGAGACCCAGTACTTC	CASSLGGGVPLETQYF
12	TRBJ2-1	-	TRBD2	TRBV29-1	TGCAGCGCTAGCGGGGGGGCCGGGGAGCAGTTCTTC	CSASGGAGEQFF
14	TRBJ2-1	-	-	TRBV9	TGTGCCAGCAGCGTAGAGGGGCCTGAGGATGAGCAGTTCTTC	CASSVEGPEDEQFF
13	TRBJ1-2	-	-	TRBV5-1	TGCGCCAGCAGCTTGATGTCGGGGGATGGCTACACCTTC	CASSLMSGDGYTF
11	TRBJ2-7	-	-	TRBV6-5	TGTGCCAGCAGTAAGGGGGACGAGCAGTACTTC	CASSKGDEQYF
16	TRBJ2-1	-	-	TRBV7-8	TGTGCCAGCAGCTTAGATGTAGGCCCCGTCTACAATGAGCAGTTCTTC	CASSLDVGPVYNEQFF
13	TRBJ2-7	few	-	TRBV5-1	TGCGCCAGCAGCTTGGGAGGGGCTTTGGAGCAGTACTTC	CASSLGGALEQYF
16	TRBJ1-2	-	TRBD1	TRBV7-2	TGTGCCAGCAGCTTAGGGACAGGGATTCCTAACTATGGCTACACCTTC	CASSLGTGIPNYGYTF
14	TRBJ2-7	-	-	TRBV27	TGTGCCAGCAGTCGGGACACCGAGACCTACGAGCAGTACTTC	CASSRDTETYEQYF
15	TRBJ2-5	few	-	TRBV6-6	TGTGCCAGCAGTTACTCGACCGGGGTACAAGAGACCCAGTACTTC	CASSYSTGVQETQYF
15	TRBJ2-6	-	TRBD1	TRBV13	TGTGCCAGCAGCTCCAGGACAGGGATGGCCAACGTCCTGACTTTC	CASSSRTGMANVLTF
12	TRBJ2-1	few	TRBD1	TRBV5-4	TGTGCCAGCAGCTTGGGGAACAGGGGGCCGTTCTTC	CASSLGNRGPFF
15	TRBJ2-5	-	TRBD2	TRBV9	TGTGCCAGCAGCACTGGACTAGCGGGTCAAGAGACCCAGTACTTC	CASSTGLAGQETQYF
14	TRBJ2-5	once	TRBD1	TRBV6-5	TGTGCCAGCAGTCCCGGGACAGAACAAGAGACCCAGTACTTC	CASSPGTEQETQYF
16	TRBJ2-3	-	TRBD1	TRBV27	TGTGCCAGCAGTTTTCCCCCGGGACAGGACGGGGATACGCAGTATTTT	CASSFPPGQDGDTQYF
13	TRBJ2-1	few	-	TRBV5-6	TGTGCCAGCAGCCCCTGGTCTTACAATGAGCAGTTCTTC	CASSPWSYNEQFF
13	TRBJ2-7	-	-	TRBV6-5	TGTGCCAGCAGTTCCGGGGGACCCTACGAGCAGTACTTC	CASSSGGPYEQYF
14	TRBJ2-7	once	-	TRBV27	TGTGCCAGCAGCCAGGACGGAGATTCCTACGAGCAGTACTTC	CASSQDGDSYEQYF
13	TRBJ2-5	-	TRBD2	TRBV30	TGTGCCTGGAGTCGGGAGGAAGAAGAGACCCAGTACTTC	CAWSREEEETQYF